This TCR beta chain was observed in a study of blood T cells in healthy people across ages. The V end lost 7 bases, the J end lost 6 bases, and 15 bases lay between the germline ends. The CDR3 totals 14 residues. It was with a sample-barcoded 5' primer and a J-beta primer mix that a second PCR of about 6 to 12 cycles was run. A single record per CDR3 protein comes from TCRdb applying MiXCR to the 5' RACE reads. The sample lists 650,000 to 800,000 distinct CDR3 sequences, roughly half occurring once. This receptor was taken from a woman aged 80 or over in good health. The sample consisted of blood. The chain joins TRBV12-3 or TRBV12-4 to TRBJ1-4; perhaps TRBD1 as D (5 bases). The DNA for the CDR3 is TGTGCCAGCACCTTGGAGGGGCATTATGAAAAACTGTTTTTT. As protein: CASTLEGHYEKLFF.